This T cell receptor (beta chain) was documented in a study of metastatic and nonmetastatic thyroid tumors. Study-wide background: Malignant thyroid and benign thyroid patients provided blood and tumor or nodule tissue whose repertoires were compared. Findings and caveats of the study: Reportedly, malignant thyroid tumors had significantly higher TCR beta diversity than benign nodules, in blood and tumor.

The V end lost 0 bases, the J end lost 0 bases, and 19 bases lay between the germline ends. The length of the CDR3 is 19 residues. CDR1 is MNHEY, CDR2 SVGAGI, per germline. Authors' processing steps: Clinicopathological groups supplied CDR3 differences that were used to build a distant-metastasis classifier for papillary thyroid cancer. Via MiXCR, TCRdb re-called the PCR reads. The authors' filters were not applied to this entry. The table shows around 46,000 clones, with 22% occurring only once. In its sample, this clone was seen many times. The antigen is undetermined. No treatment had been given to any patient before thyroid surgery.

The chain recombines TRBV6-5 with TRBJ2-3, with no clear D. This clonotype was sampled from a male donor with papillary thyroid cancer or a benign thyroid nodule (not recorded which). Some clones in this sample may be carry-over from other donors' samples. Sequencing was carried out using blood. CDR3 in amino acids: CASSYSKGVRAPSTDTQYF. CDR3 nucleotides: TGTGCCAGCAGTTACTCGAAGGGCGTCAGAGCCCCTAGCACAGATACGCAGTATTTT.